This T cell receptor (beta chain) was identified in a study of response to subunit inactivated influenza vaccine. This clonotype was seen a handful of times. MiXCR, run by TCRdb on the RT-PCR reads, gives a single entry per CDR3 protein. This sample has 150,000 to 200,000 distinct CDR3 sequences, with approximately 12% found just once. This CDR3 spans 13 amino acids. Separately, the same data were catalogued under a study of T cells expressing NK-cell markers. That paper notes: The authors made TCR beta cDNA libraries by 5'RACE template switching. This switching added a universal primer site and UMIs. The same clonotypes also predominated in the CD3+CD56-NKG2C+ fraction of a handful of donors.

This sequence joins TRBV21-1 and TRBJ2-3. TRBV21-1 counts as a pseudogene. This material consisted of CD8+ T cells sorted from PBMCs, taken roughly 12 days after vaccination. This sequence was found in a man between 50 and 59 years old who received an inactivated influenza vaccine. The CDR3 region has the DNA TGTGCCAGCGCAGGGCCTAACACAGATACGCAGTATTTT. Translated: CASAGPNTDTQYF.